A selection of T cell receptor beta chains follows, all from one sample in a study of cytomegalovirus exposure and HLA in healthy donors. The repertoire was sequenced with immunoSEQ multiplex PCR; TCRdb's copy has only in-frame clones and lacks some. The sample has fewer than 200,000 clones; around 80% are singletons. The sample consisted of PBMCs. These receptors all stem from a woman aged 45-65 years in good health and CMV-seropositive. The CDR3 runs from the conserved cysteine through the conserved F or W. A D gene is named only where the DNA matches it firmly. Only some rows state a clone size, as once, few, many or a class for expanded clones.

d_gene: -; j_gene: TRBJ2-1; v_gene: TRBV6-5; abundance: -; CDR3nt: TGTGCCAGCAAGAGGAGGAACTACAATGAGCAGTTCTTC; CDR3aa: CASKRRNYNEQFF
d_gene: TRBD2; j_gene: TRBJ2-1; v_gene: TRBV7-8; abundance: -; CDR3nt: TGTGCCAGCAGCTTGGGAGGGCCAGGATACAATGAGCAGTTCTTC; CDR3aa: CASSLGGPGYNEQFF
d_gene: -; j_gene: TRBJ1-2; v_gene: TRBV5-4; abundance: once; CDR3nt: TGTGCCAGCAGCTTGGACAAGGAGTATGGCTACACCTTC; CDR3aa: CASSLDKEYGYTF
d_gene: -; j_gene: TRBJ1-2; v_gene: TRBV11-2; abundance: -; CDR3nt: TGTGCCAGCAGCCCGACAGATCTCTATGGCTACACCTTC; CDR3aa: CASSPTDLYGYTF
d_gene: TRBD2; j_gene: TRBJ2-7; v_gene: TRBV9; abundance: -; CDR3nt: TGTGCCAGCAGCGGACGAGCGGGGGATCCCTACGAGCAGTACTTC; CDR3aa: CASSGRAGDPYEQYF
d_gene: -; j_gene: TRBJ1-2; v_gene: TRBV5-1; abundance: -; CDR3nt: TGCGCCAGCAGCTGGGACACATTAGCCCCTACGACCGATTATGGCTACACCTTC; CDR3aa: CASSWDTLAPTTDYGYTF
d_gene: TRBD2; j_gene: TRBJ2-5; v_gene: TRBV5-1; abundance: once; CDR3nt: TGCGCCAGCAGCTCCCGGACTAGCTCGTCCGAGACCCAGTACTTC; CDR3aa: CASSSRTSSSETQYF
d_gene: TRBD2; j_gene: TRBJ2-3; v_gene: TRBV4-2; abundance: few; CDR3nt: TGTGCCAGCAGTCGCATACGGGGGGAAGCAGATACGCAGTATTTT; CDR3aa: CASSRIRGEADTQYF
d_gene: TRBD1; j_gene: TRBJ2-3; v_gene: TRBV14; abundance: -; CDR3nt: TGTGCCAGCAGCCGGGACAGGGGGACAGATACGCAGTATTTT; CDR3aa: CASSRDRGTDTQYF
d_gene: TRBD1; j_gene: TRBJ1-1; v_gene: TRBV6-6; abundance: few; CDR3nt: TGTGCCAGCAGTTACCTGGGGACAGGTAACACTGAAGCTTTCTTT; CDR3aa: CASSYLGTGNTEAFF
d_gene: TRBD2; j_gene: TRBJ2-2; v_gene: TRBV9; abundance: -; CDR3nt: TGTGCCAGCAGCGTAGGGGCGGGAGGAATTACCGGGGAGCTGTTTTTT; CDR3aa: CASSVGAGGITGELFF
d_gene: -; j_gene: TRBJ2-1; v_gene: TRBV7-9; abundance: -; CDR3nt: TGTGCCAGCAGCTTATCGACTAACAATGAGCAGTTCTTC; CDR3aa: CASSLSTNNEQFF
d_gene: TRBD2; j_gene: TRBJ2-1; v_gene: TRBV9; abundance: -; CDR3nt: TGTGCCAGCAGCGTAGAATCGCGGGGGGCCGGGAGGGAGCAGTTCTTC; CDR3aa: CASSVESRGAGREQFF
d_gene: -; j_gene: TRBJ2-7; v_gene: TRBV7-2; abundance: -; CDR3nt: TGTGCCAGCAGCCGATCCCTAGGGGGGGGTCCCTACGAGCAGTACTTC; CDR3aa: CASSRSLGGGPYEQYF
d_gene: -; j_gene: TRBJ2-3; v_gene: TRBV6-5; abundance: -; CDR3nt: TGTGCCAGCAGTCGCGGAGATACGCAGTATTTT; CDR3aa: CASSRGDTQYF
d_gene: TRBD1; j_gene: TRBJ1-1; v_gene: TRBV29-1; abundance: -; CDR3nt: TGCAGCGCCCTTACAGGGGGGGGAACTGAAGCTTTCTTT; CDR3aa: CSALTGGGTEAFF
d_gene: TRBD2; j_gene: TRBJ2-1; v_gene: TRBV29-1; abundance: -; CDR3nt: TGCAGCGGAGGCAGGGTCCTAGGACTAGCGGACTACAATGAGCAGTTCTTC; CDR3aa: CSGGRVLGLADYNEQFF
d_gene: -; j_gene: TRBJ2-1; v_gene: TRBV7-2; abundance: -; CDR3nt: TGTGCCAGCAGCTCGGGGGTATACTACAATGAGCAGTTCTTC; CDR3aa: CASSSGVYYNEQFF
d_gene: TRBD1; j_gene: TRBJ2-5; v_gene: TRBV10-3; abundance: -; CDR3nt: TGTGCCATCAGTGAGTCAGGGACAGGGGGAGTTGAAGAGACCCAGTACTTC; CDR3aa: CAISESGTGGVEETQYF
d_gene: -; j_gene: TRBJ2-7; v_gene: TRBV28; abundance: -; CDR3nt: TGTGCCAGCAGTTGGAGCGTGGCCTACGAGCAGTACTTC; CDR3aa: CASSWSVAYEQYF
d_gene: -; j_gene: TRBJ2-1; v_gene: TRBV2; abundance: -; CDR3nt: TGTGCCAGCACTGGCGGGACTTACAATGAGCAGTTCTTC; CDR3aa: CASTGGTYNEQFF
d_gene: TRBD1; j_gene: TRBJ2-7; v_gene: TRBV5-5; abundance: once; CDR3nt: TGTGCCAGCAGGCGGACAGGGGGCGAAACCTACGAGCAGTACTTC; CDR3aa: CASRRTGGETYEQYF
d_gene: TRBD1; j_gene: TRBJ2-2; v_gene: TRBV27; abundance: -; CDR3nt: TGTGCCAGCAGTTCTTGGACAGGGTACACCGGGGAGCTGTTTTTT; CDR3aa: CASSSWTGYTGELFF
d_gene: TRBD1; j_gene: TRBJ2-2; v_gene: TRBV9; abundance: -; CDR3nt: TGTGCCGGCAGCCCAGAGACAGGGGGAAACACCGGGGAGCTGTTTTTT; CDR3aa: CAGSPETGGNTGELFF
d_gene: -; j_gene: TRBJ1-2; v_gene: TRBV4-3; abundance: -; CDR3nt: TGCGCCAGCAGCCAAGGGCGACCCCCGGGGGACTATGGCTACACCTTC; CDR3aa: CASSQGRPPGDYGYTF
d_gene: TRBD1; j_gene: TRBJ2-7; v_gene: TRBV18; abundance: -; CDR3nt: TGTGCCAGCTCACCCGGGACAGGGATCTCCTACGAGCAGTACTTC; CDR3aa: CASSPGTGISYEQYF
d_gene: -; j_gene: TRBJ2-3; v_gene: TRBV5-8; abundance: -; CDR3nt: TGTGCCAGCAGCTTGAGGGTTTCGGGGGGCACCGATACGCAGTATTTT; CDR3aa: CASSLRVSGGTDTQYF
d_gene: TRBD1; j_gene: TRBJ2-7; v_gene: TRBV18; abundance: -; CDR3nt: TGTGCCAGCTCACCGGAGGGACAGGCCTACGAGCAGTACTTC; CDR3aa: CASSPEGQAYEQYF
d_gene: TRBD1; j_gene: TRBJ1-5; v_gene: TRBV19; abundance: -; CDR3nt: TGTGCCAGTAGTGCCCGGGACAGGGGAGAGGGGCAGCCCCAGCATTTT; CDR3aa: CASSARDRGEGQPQHF
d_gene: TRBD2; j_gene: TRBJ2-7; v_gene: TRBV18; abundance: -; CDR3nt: TGTGCCAGCTCACCACCGAGCGGGGGACTTAGAGAGCAGTACTTC; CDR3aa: CASSPPSGGLREQYF
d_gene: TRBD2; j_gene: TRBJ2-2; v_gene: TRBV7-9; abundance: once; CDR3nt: TGTGCCAGCAGCCCGGCGGGGGACACCGGGGAGCTGTTTTTT; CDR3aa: CASSPAGDTGELFF